This passage covers 22 T cell receptor beta chains from one sample sequenced in a study of T cells in localized non-small cell lung cancer. Clones were read by immunoSEQ multiplex PCR, and TCRdb kept only the in-frame ones, dropping some. The table lists roughly 33,000 clones, about nine tenths of them singletons. This specimen was peripheral blood, taken before any cancer treatment. These receptors came from a woman aged 35 to 70 with stage I lung adenocarcinoma.

V usage is TRBV5-1 and J usage is TRBJ2-2; 8 nucleotides line up with TRBD2. This CDR3 is built from 15 residues. CDR1 SGHRS and CDR2 YFSETQ come from the germline V gene. The trim removed 4 bases at V and 4 bases at J, leaving 6 bases unmatched. Here the CDR3 reads CASSPSGGPTGELFF. Written as DNA, the CDR3 is TGCGCCAGCAGCCCGTCGGGGGGGCCCACCGGGGAGCTGTTTTTT.

The rearrangement links TRBV7-9 to TRBJ1-2; 11 bases line up with TRBD1. J gave up 7 bases and V 4 bases, and 11 bases lay outside the gene matches. The CDR3 consists of 16 residues. Looked up from germline, CDR1 is SEHNR and CDR2 is FQNEAQ (reference sequence). CDR3 sequence: CASSYSAGQGAGGYTF. The DNA of the CDR3 is TGTGCCAGCAGCTACAGCGCAGGACAGGGGGCTGGTGGCTACACCTTC.

This chain uses TRBV16 with TRBJ2-3; 7 positions agree with TRBD2. Germline CDR1 is KGHSY and CDR2 is FQNENV. With 4 bases clipped from V and 3 bases from J, the junction kept 4 bases outside the gene matches. The CDR3 is 14 residues long. The CDR3 DNA reads TGTGCCAGCAGCCCTAGGCGGGGGACAGATACGCAGTATTTT. It translates to CASSPRRGTDTQYF.

This clone has a single count. V gene TRBV2 combines with J gene TRBJ2-6; 9 bases line up with TRBD1. After removal of 6 bases from V and 3 bases from J, the junction contained 3 bases not matched to a gene. Germline V gives CDR1 SNHLY, CDR2 FYNNEI. The CDR3 is made up of 15 amino acids. The CDR3 DNA follows: TGTGCCAGCAGGGGACAGGGCGGTGGGGCCAACGTCCTGACTTTC. Protein sequence: CASRGQGGGANVLTF.

The chain is built from TRBV7-2 and TRBJ2-5, with D unclear. The germline CDR1 and CDR2 sequences are SGHTA and FQGNSA. Trimming shortened V by 5 bases and J by 6 bases, and 13 bases separated the two germline ends. The CDR3 sequence is 13 residues long. CDR3 residues: CASSPSHAQTQYF. The CDR3 DNA is TGTGCCAGCAGCCCAAGCCATGCACAGACCCAGTACTTC.

This clone is medium-sized within its sample. The V and J genes are TRBV5-8 and TRBJ1-5, with D possibly matching TRBD1 (5 bases). With 5 bases removed from V and 1 base from J, the gap between germline ends came to 13 bases. The germline V gene encodes CDR1 SGHTS and CDR2 YDEGEE. The CDR3 is made up of 15 amino acids. The CDR3 nucleotides are TGTGCCAGCAGTCCCAGGAGGGGAAGCAATCAGCCCCAGCATTTT. Translating it yields CASSPRRGSNQPQHF.

The CDR3 protein is CASIKPGGAEAFF. DNA of the CDR3: TGTGCCAGCATCAAACCCGGAGGGGCTGAAGCTTTCTTT. The rearrangement joins TRBV5-6 to TRBJ1-1; a weak D match, TRBD1 (5 bases). Germline CDR1 is SGHDT and CDR2 is YYEEEE. The V end was cut by 6 bases, the J end by 6 bases, with 15 bases between. This CDR3 is 13 amino acids long.

DNA of the CDR3: TGTGCCAGCAGCTTACGAGGTGTGGGCACTGAAGCTTTCTTT. This sequence encodes CASSLRGVGTEAFF. The chain recombines TRBV11-2 with TRBJ1-1; D not resolved. Germline loops: CDR1 SGHAT, CDR2 FQNNGV. Deletions cut 2 bases from V and 4 bases from J, with 11 bases between. The CDR3 sequence is 14 residues long.

A single count supports this clone. The chain couples TRBV19 to TRBJ1-3; tentatively, D is TRBD1 (5 bases). This CDR3 is built from 17 residues. Germline V gene lookup returns CDR1 LNHDA and CDR2 SQIVND (reference sequence). V was cut by 5 bases and J by 9 bases, with 26 bases left in between. CDR3 in amino acids: CASSPKPLGTAQGTIYF. The CDR3 coding sequence is TGTGCCAGTAGTCCTAAGCCACTTGGGACGGCCCAGGGCACCATATATTTT.

The chain combines TRBV27 with TRBJ1-1; D gene unclear. The V gene's germline CDR1 is MNHEY and CDR2 SMNVEV (reference sequence). Deletions cut 2 bases from V and 1 base from J, with 8 bases between. This CDR3 region has 14 residues. This CDR3 is CASSLGRRNTEAFF. CDR3 sequence (DNA): TGTGCCAGCAGTTTAGGACGGCGGAACACTGAAGCTTTCTTT.

The V gene is TRBV7-9, the J gene TRBJ1-4; a possible D gene is TRBD1 (5 bases). V lost 3 bases, J lost 3 bases, and 8 bases lay in between. There are 14 residues in the CDR3. CDR1 and CDR2 from the germline V gene are SEHNR and FQNEAQ (reference sequence). Here the CDR3 reads CASSLTVPNEKLFF. CDR3 nucleotide sequence: TGTGCCAGCAGCTTGACAGTCCCTAATGAAAAACTGTTTTTT. The whole variable domain, remainder taken from reference TRBV7-9 and TRBJ1-4, is DTGVSQNPRHKITKRGQNVTFRCDPISEHNRLYWYRQTLGQGPEFLTYFQNEAQLEKSRLLSDRFSAERPKGSFSTLEIQRTEQGDSAMYLCASSLTVPNEKLFFGSGTQLSVL.

This clone occurred once. The genes are TRBV9 and TRBJ1-2; TRBD1 matches 9 bases. The V segment lost 0 bases and the J segment 2 bases; nucleotides outside the gene matches: 2. This CDR3 is built from 15 residues. Per germline, CDR1 SGDLS and CDR2 YYNGEE. Here the CDR3 DNA reads TGTGCCAGCAGCGTAGAAACAGGGGGCAACTATGGCTACACCTTC. This gives the protein CASSVETGGNYGYTF. The full variable domain, its missing parts supplied by reference TRBV9 and TRBJ1-2, is DSGVTQTPKHLITATGQRVTLRCSPRSGDLSVYWYQQSLDQGLQFLIQYYNGEERAKGNILERFSAQQFPDLHSELNLSSLELGDSALYFCASSVETGGNYGYTFGSGTRLTVV.

The V and J genes are TRBV29-1 and TRBJ2-1; 8 positions match TRBD1. J was trimmed by 12 bases and V by 5 bases; bases with no gene match: 9. This CDR3 is 12 amino acids long. CDR1 is SQVTM and CDR2 is ANQGSEA in the germline V gene. CDR3 DNA: TGCAGCGTTAGGACGCAGGGGGCGCGGCAGTTCTTC. This gives the protein CSVRTQGARQFF.

This clone was counted once. The chain is built from TRBV7-8 and TRBJ2-7; 7 bases align to TRBD2. With 1 base clipped from V and 3 bases from J, the junction kept 9 bases outside the gene matches. Germline CDR1 SGHVS, CDR2 FQNEAQ. The CDR3 extends over 16 amino acids. In DNA form, the CDR3 reads TGTGCCAGCAGCTTAGAAACGGCCGGGGGGTACTACGAGCAGTACTTC. Amino acid sequence: CASSLETAGGYYEQYF.

The chain links TRBV6-1 to TRBJ2-2; D is unclear. The CDR3 contains 15 residues. Germline lookup yields CDR1 MNHNS and CDR2 SASEGT. The V gene lost 4 bases and the J gene lost 2 bases, with 11 bases spanning the gap. DNA for the CDR3: TGTGCCAGCAGTGGTGTATCGGGTAACACCGGGGAGCTGTTTTTT. It encodes CASSGVSGNTGELFF.

This clone showed up just a few times. The chain carries TRBV5-6 and TRBJ1-4, with D possibly TRBD1 on 5 matching bases. The CDR3 covers 14 residues. Trimming stripped 2 bases from V and 8 bases from J, with 13 bases between. Looked up from germline, CDR1 is SGHDT and CDR2 is YYEEEE. The CDR3 sequence: CASSFQGNKEKLFF. CDR3 in DNA: TGTGCCAGCAGCTTTCAGGGAAACAAGGAAAAACTGTTTTTT. Supplemented by reference TRBV5-6 and TRBJ1-4, the full variable domain reads DAGVTQSPTHLIKTRGQQVTLRCSPKSGHDTVSWYQQALGQGPQFIFQYYEEEERQRGNFPDRFSGHQFPNYSSELNVNALLLGDSALYLCASSFQGNKEKLFFGSGTQLSVL.

The J gene is TRBJ1-3, the V gene TRBV18, with no clear D. The CDR3 runs to 15 residues. Germline V gene sequence: CDR1 KGHSH, CDR2 LQKENI. V gave up 3 bases and J gave up 0 bases, with 9 bases separating them. CDR3 in amino acids: CASSPVDFSGNTIYF. CDR3 bases: TGTGCCAGCTCACCGGTGGATTTCTCTGGAAACACCATATATTTT. Full variable domain (rest looked up from reference TRBV18 and TRBJ1-3): NAGVMQNPRHLVRRRGQEARLRCSPMKGHSHVYWYRQLPEEGLKFMVYLQKENIIDESGMPKERFSAEFPKEGPSILRIQQVVRGDSAAYFCASSPVDFSGNTIYFGEGSWLTVV.

V is TRBV30 and J is TRBJ2-2; a weak D match, TRBD2 (7 bases). This CDR3 spans 15 amino acids. V was pared by 4 bases and J by 3 bases, with 15 bases between. The germline V gene has CDR1 GTSNPN and CDR2 SVGIG (reference sequence). CDR3 in DNA: TGTGCCTGGACGGGGGGCGGGGGCCACACCGGGGAGCTGTTTTTT. It translates to CAWTGGGGHTGELFF.

The V and J genes are TRBV7-6 and TRBJ2-7; 8 bases agree with TRBD1. Germline V gene lookup returns CDR1 SGHVS and CDR2 FNYEAQ. V was clipped by 5 bases and J by 3 bases; unmatched bases: 3. The CDR3 has 13 residues. The CDR3 DNA is TGTGCCAGCAGCATAGGACAGGGCTACGAGCAGTACTTC. It encodes CASSIGQGYEQYF.

The V gene is TRBV5-4, the J gene TRBJ2-2; 8 nucleotides line up with TRBD1. The CDR3 spans 14 residues. Trimming took 4 bases from V and 6 from J; bases not matched to a gene: 5. From germline, CDR1 is SGHNT and CDR2 YYREEE (reference sequence). CDR3 protein: CASSLRGHSGELFF. CDR3 in DNA: TGTGCCAGCAGCCTCAGGGGGCATTCCGGGGAGCTGTTTTTT.

The chain carries TRBV9 and TRBJ2-3; TRBD1 might be the D (6 bases). Trimming pared 3 bases from V and 0 bases from J, leaving 11 bases between. CDR1 is SGDLS and CDR2 is YYNGEE in the germline V gene. The CDR3 is 15 amino acids. The CDR3 DNA sequence: TGTGCCAGCAGCGACGGACAGATTAGCACAGATACGCAGTATTTT. Translation gives CASSDGQISTDTQYF.

This clone came up once. The gene calls are TRBV4-3 and TRBJ2-3, with 10 bases that match TRBD2. Germline trimming cut 1 base from V and 1 base from J; bases unmatched to any gene: 5. There are 17 residues in the CDR3. Per germline, CDR1 LGHNA and CDR2 YSLEER. The CDR3, as DNA: TGCGCCAGCAGCCAAGCCAGAGCGGGGGGGGGCACAGATACGCAGTATTTT. It translates to CASSQARAGGGTDTQYF.